The sequence of this T cell receptor (beta chain) was determined in a study of cytomegalovirus exposure and HLA in healthy donors. PCR was performed using 60 Vbeta and 13 Jbeta primers. Some clones are missing from TCRdb's copy, which holds only in-frame ones; the method was immunoSEQ multiplex PCR. The sample consists of approximately 88,000 clones, over 70% of them appearing once. General study points: In an earlier analysis, most TCR beta V segments were productive about 90% or about 30% of the time. Analysis performed later found 16,000 or so TCR beta sequences associated with HLA alleles at 0.05 false discovery rate.

For this clone: No antigen is known for it.

Healthy donors of bone marrow made up the group. Though nominally healthy at sampling, donors likely had unrecorded immune exposures. The sample taken for sequencing was PBMCs. This TCR came from a young man in good health and CMV-seropositive.

The CDR3 region is CASTKTSVGETQYF. DNA of the CDR3: TGCGCCAGCACTAAAACTAGCGTGGGGGAGACCCAGTACTTC. The chain is built from TRBV5-1 and TRBJ2-5; 7 nucleotides agree with TRBD2. The V gene end was trimmed by 6 bases and the J gene end by 5 bases; junction bases not matched to a gene: 10. Germline V lookup: CDR1 SGHRS, CDR2 YFSETQ. The CDR3 consists of 14 residues.